These T cell receptor beta chains were read from a single sample in a study of cytomegalovirus exposure and HLA in healthy donors. Produced via immunoSEQ multiplex PCR; TCRdb's table is partial and in-frame only. This table has roughly 240,000 clones, just under 80% appearing once. The sample consisted of PBMCs. These receptors all stem from a boy aged 5-17 years in good health and CMV-seronegative. Each CDR3 is given with its conserved first and last residue. A D gene is named only where the DNA matches it firmly. The listing skips clone size in some rows; elsewhere it reads once, few, many or a size class.

D: -
V: TRBV27
size: -
J: TRBJ2-1
DNA: TGTGCCAGCAGCCCCTCTCAGGGGTACGTTGGCAATGAGCAGTTCTTC
CDR3: CASSPSQGYVGNEQFF

D: -
V: TRBV2
size: -
J: TRBJ1-1
DNA: TGTGCCAGCAAGCGGGCGTTGAACACTGAAGCTTTCTTT
CDR3: CASKRALNTEAFF

D: -
V: TRBV6-5
size: few
J: TRBJ2-7
DNA: TGTGCCAGCAGTTATTGGGACAAGACCTACGAGCAGTACTTC
CDR3: CASSYWDKTYEQYF

D: TRBD1
V: TRBV4-1
size: few
J: TRBJ1-2
DNA: TGCGCCAGCAGCCTACGGGACAGAGCTAACTATGGCTACACCTTC
CDR3: CASSLRDRANYGYTF

D: -
V: TRBV5-4
size: once
J: TRBJ2-7
DNA: TGTGCCAGCAGCTTGGAGCCCGAGCAGTACTTC
CDR3: CASSLEPEQYF

D: TRBD1
V: TRBV5-4
size: -
J: TRBJ2-7
DNA: TGTGCCAGCAGCTGGGCAGGGGGTGCCTACGAGCAGTACTTC
CDR3: CASSWAGGAYEQYF

D: -
V: TRBV6-6
size: -
J: TRBJ1-2
DNA: TGTGCCAGCAGCCAATCGCAGGGCCCCTATGGCTACACCTTC
CDR3: CASSQSQGPYGYTF

D: -
V: TRBV2
size: -
J: TRBJ1-1
DNA: TGTGCCAGCAGGGGGAGGGCAGGGATGAACACTGAAGCTTTCTTT
CDR3: CASRGRAGMNTEAFF

D: TRBD1
V: TRBV11-2
size: -
J: TRBJ2-7
DNA: TGTGCCAGCAGCTTAAGTCCCTCAGGGACAGGTTTGGTCGAGCAGTACTTC
CDR3: CASSLSPSGTGLVEQYF

D: -
V: TRBV6-5
size: -
J: TRBJ1-5
DNA: TGTGCCAGCAGGGACAGCGCAGTAAATCAGCCCCAGCATTTT
CDR3: CASRDSAVNQPQHF

D: -
V: TRBV7-2
size: -
J: TRBJ1-4
DNA: TGTGCCAGCAAAAGAACCGGGACTAGTAATGAAAAACTGTTTTTT
CDR3: CASKRTGTSNEKLFF

D: -
V: TRBV6-5
size: -
J: TRBJ2-7
DNA: TGTGCCAGCAGTTACCCAAGGGGCGAGCAGTACTTC
CDR3: CASSYPRGEQYF

D: TRBD2
V: TRBV7-8
size: -
J: TRBJ2-3
DNA: TGTGCCAGCAGCATAACTAGCGGGGGGGCCGGGACGCAGTATTTT
CDR3: CASSITSGGAGTQYF

D: -
V: TRBV9
size: -
J: TRBJ1-1
DNA: TGTGCCAGCAGCGAACAGGGCATGAACACTGAAGCTTTCTTT
CDR3: CASSEQGMNTEAFF

D: -
V: TRBV30
size: -
J: TRBJ1-1
DNA: TGTGCCTGGGGTAATAGTTACACTGAAGCTTTCTTT
CDR3: CAWGNSYTEAFF